These 23 T cell receptor beta chains were all obtained from the same sample, sequenced in a study of cytomegalovirus exposure and HLA in healthy donors. 60 Vbeta and 13 Jbeta primers were used in PCR. The table came from immunoSEQ multiplex PCR; TCRdb's copy has only in-frame clones and leaves some out. The sample records 60,000 to 85,000 clones, 70% to 85% being singletons. Input material: PBMCs. The receptor source for this set is a man between 65 and 85 years old in good health and CMV-seropositive.

This clone has only a few counts. The chain employs TRBV11-3 and TRBJ1-4; D remains ambiguous. The V end lost 2 bases, the J end lost 2 bases, and 6 bases lay between the germline ends. Germline assignment: CDR1 SGHNT and CDR2 YENEEA. The CDR3 contains 14 residues. This CDR3 is CASSLTDTNEKLFF. CDR3 bases: TGTGCCAGCAGCTTAACAGACACTAATGAAAAACTGTTTTTT.

This clone has just one count. The J gene is TRBJ2-1, the V gene TRBV7-9, with TRBD1 matching over 10 bases. With V trimmed by 1 base and J by 6 bases, 0 bases remained unmatched. The CDR3 length is 14 residues. Germline V gives CDR1 SEHNR, CDR2 FQNEAQ (reference sequence). CDR3 sequence reads: CASSLGTGGNEQFF. CDR3 sequence (DNA): TGTGCCAGCAGCTTAGGGACAGGGGGCAATGAGCAGTTCTTC.

The chain combines TRBV5-1 with TRBJ2-7, with a tentative D call TRBD2 (6 bases). The germline V gene encodes CDR1 SGHRS and CDR2 YFSETQ. This CDR3 has 14 amino acids. The V and J ends lost 3 bases and 4 bases respectively, with 14 bases between them. This CDR3 reads CASSSVGGTYEQYF. Written as DNA, the CDR3 is TGCGCCAGCAGCTCCGTGGGCGGGACTTACGAGCAGTACTTC.

The J gene is TRBJ1-4, the V gene TRBV19; D not resolved. This CDR3 is 11 amino acids long. Germline V gene data show CDR1 as LNHDA and CDR2 as SQIVND (reference sequence). Deletions cut 10 bases from V and 10 bases from J, with 13 bases between. The CDR3 region is CATVVGRKLFF. In DNA form, the CDR3 reads TGTGCCACAGTGGTTGGGCGAAAACTGTTTTTT.

The rearrangement joins TRBV27 to TRBJ1-6; D unresolved. The CDR3 spans 13 residues. The germline V and J ends were trimmed by 0 bases and 7 bases, with 4 bases remaining between them. CDR1 and CDR2 (germline): MNHEY, SMNVEV (reference sequence). The CDR3 protein is CASSLSRNSPLHF. DNA of the CDR3: TGTGCCAGCAGTTTATCGCGGAATTCACCCCTCCACTTT.

V and J are TRBV28 and TRBJ2-7, with TRBD1 as a possible D gene (6 bases). This CDR3 contains 16 residues. V lost 2 bases to trimming and J lost 6 bases, with 20 bases between them. The germline CDR1 and CDR2 sequences are MDHEN and SYDVKM. The CDR3 coding sequence is TGTGCCAGCAGTTTAGGGACAAGACAGGTGGCGTCCGAGCAGTACTTC. Its protein is CASSLGTRQVASEQYF. Variable domain in full (rest from reference TRBV28 and TRBJ2-7): DVKVTQSSRYLVKRTGEKVFLECVQDMDHENMFWYRQDPGLGLRLIYFSYDVKMKEKGDIPEGYSVSREKKERFSLILESASTNQTSMYLCASSLGTRQVASEQYFGPGTRLTVT.

The J gene is TRBJ2-7, the V gene TRBV18; D is perhaps TRBD1 (5 bases). Trimming shortened V by 4 bases and J by 3 bases, and 13 bases separated the two germline ends. The CDR3 has 14 amino acids. Germline values: CDR1 KGHSH, CDR2 LQKENI. DNA of the CDR3: TGTGCCAGCTCACTCGACAGTTTAAGCTACGAGCAGTACTTC. Amino acid sequence: CASSLDSLSYEQYF.

This clone was seen a few times. The chain joins TRBV5-8 to TRBJ2-5; D might be TRBD2 (6 bases). The CDR3 contains 15 residues. Trimming removed 0 bases at V and 4 bases at J, with 13 bases between. CDR1 and CDR2 from the germline V gene are SGHTS and YDEGEE. DNA for the CDR3: TGTGCCAGCAGCTTGGCGGGAGCAGTAGTAGAGACCCAGTACTTC. Translated: CASSLAGAVVETQYF.

This clone was seen once. The chain joins TRBV5-1 to TRBJ1-1; possibly TRBD1 for D (5 bases). CDR3 size: 13 residues. The germline CDR1 and CDR2 sequences are SGHRS and YFSETQ. Trimming removed 2 bases from V and 1 base from J, with 6 bases in between. As DNA, the CDR3 is TGCGCCAGCAGCTTAAGGGGGAACACTGAAGCTTTCTTT. Encoded protein: CASSLRGNTEAFF.

The chain has TRBV6-5 and TRBJ2-7; TRBD1 is a possible D gene (7 bases). This CDR3 comprises 13 residues. Germline V gene data show CDR1 as MNHEY and CDR2 as SVGAGI. V was clipped by 10 bases and J by 0 bases, with 13 bases between them. CDR3 bases: TGTGCCACCAGGCAGGGGGGCTCCTACGAGCAGTACTTC. Its translation is CATRQGGSYEQYF.

The V call is TRBV19, the J call TRBJ1-5, with D possibly matching TRBD1 (5 bases). The CDR3 is 15 amino acids. V lost 4 bases to trimming and J lost 7 bases, with 17 bases between them. The germline gives CDR1 LNHDA, CDR2 SQIVND (reference sequence). Written as DNA, the CDR3 is TGTGCCAGTAGTAAGGGGAGGGTCTCTGACCAGCCCCAGCATTTT. Amino acid sequence: CASSKGRVSDQPQHF.

The J gene is TRBJ2-2, the V gene TRBV28, with TRBD2 matching over 7 bases. The V gene's germline CDR1 is MDHEN and CDR2 SYDVKM. The CDR3 covers 14 residues. Unmatched junction bases numbered 3, after V lost 2 bases and J lost 6 bases. The CDR3 sequence is CASSLGLGSGELFF. For the CDR3, the DNA is TGTGCCAGCAGTTTAGGACTAGGGTCCGGGGAGCTGTTTTTT.

V gene TRBV7-9 combines with J gene TRBJ2-5; weak D call: TRBD2 (6 bases). CDR3 length: 15 amino acids. The germline gives CDR1 SEHNR, CDR2 FQNEAQ (reference sequence). Trimming shortened V by 5 bases and J by 7 bases, and 20 bases separated the two germline ends. The CDR3 DNA follows: TGTGCCAGCAGCCCTCCGACTAGTCCCCTAGGGACCCAGTACTTC. Its translation: CASSPPTSPLGTQYF.

This sequence joins TRBV5-1 and TRBJ1-6, with 7 bases aligning to TRBD1. The CDR3 has 15 residues. V shed 0 bases, J shed 7 bases, and the junction held 4 bases outside the gene matches. CDR1 and CDR2 from the germline V gene are SGHRS and YFSETQ. The CDR3: CASSLETGVNSPLHF. Written as DNA, the CDR3 is TGCGCCAGCAGCTTGGAAACAGGGGTGAATTCACCCCTCCACTTT.

This clone came up once. The rearrangement uses TRBV5-4 and TRBJ2-2; D gene uncertain. This CDR3 comprises 13 residues. The V gene's germline CDR1 is SGHNT and CDR2 YYREEE (reference sequence). The V end lost 1 base, the J end lost 5 bases, and 6 bases lay between the germline ends. DNA for the CDR3: TGTGCCAGCAGCTTGAGCCCTACCGGGGAGCTGTTTTTT. Encoded protein: CASSLSPTGELFF.

This sequence joins TRBV21-1 and TRBJ1-2; the tabulated D call, TRBD1, remains unverified against the DNA. TRBV21-1 is a recognized pseudogene. The CDR3 has 21 amino acids. CDR3 amino acids: CASSKKGEGWDRGHLDYGYTF. The CDR3 coding sequence is TGTGCCAGCAGCAAAAAAGGGGAAGGGTGGGACAGGGGGCACCTGGACTATGGCTACACCTTC.

V usage is TRBV7-2 and J usage is TRBJ2-7; 11 bases align to TRBD2. From germline, CDR1 is SGHTA and CDR2 FQGNSA. The CDR3 extends over 15 amino acids. Trimming at V came to 4 bases and at J to 2 bases, leaving 4 bases not matched to a gene. The CDR3 loop reads CASSYLAGGTYEQYF. CDR3 nucleotide sequence: TGTGCCAGCAGCTACCTAGCGGGGGGAACCTACGAGCAGTACTTC.

The J gene is TRBJ2-2, the V gene TRBV6-1, with D perhaps matching TRBD1 (6 bases). Germline V lookup: CDR1 MNHNS, CDR2 SASEGT. With 11 bases removed from V and 4 bases from J, the gap between germline ends came to 17 bases. The CDR3 length is 14 residues. The CDR3 DNA reads TGTGCCCTATCCGGGACAAGGGGCACCGGGGAGCTGTTTTTT. Amino acid sequence: CALSGTRGTGELFF.

This clone has a handful of counts. This rearrangement joins TRBV28 to TRBJ1-5; D is possibly TRBD1 (5 bases). The CDR3 contains 14 residues. Germline loops: CDR1 MDHEN, CDR2 SYDVKM. The V end lost 2 bases, the J end lost 2 bases, and 7 bases lay between the germline ends. CDR3 DNA sequence: TGTGCCAGCAGTTTAGGCAGGGGCAATCAGCCCCAGCATTTT. Translation: CASSLGRGNQPQHF. The full variable domain, in which reference TRBV28 and TRBJ1-5 provide the parts outside the CDR3, is DVKVTQSSRYLVKRTGEKVFLECVQDMDHENMFWYRQDPGLGLRLIYFSYDVKMKEKGDIPEGYSVSREKKERFSLILESASTNQTSMYLCASSLGRGNQPQHFGDGTRLSIL.

The V and J genes are TRBV6-1 and TRBJ2-5; D might be TRBD2 (7 bases). V lost 7 bases and J lost 5, with 20 bases in between. Germline values: CDR1 MNHNS, CDR2 SASEGT. This CDR3 has 15 residues. CDR3 DNA: TGTGCCAGCAAACAAAGCATCGGGGGGCACGAGACCCAGTACTTC. Translated, it gives CASKQSIGGHETQYF.

The chain links TRBV23-1 to TRBJ1-5; possible D gene TRBD1, 5 bases. TRBV23-1 is an ORF for which the function is uncertain. The CDR3 sequence is 15 residues long. Between the trimmed V and J ends, which lost 8 bases and 1 base, there was a span of 15 bases. Here the CDR3 reads CASPEAGQSNQPQHF. The DNA of the CDR3 is TGCGCCAGCCCCGAGGCGGGGCAGAGCAATCAGCCCCAGCATTTT.

In this sample, this clone is medium-sized (0.01 to 0.1%). V and J are TRBV6-5 and TRBJ2-1, with a weak D call TRBD2 (7 bases). The CDR3 has 14 amino acids. Germline CDR1 and CDR2: MNHEY and SVGAGI. Trimming took off 7 bases at V and 4 bases at J, with 14 bases between the two ends. The CDR3 DNA follows: TGTGCCAGCAAATCCGGGGGGCAGTACAATGAGCAGTTCTTC. Protein sequence: CASKSGGQYNEQFF.

In this sample, this clone turned up a few times. This chain uses TRBV7-9 with TRBJ1-2; the D is unclear. The germline V gene encodes CDR1 SEHNR and CDR2 FQNEAQ (reference sequence). The V and J ends lost 0 bases and 7 bases respectively, with 6 bases between them. The CDR3 contains 12 residues. Here the CDR3 DNA reads TGTGCCAGCAGCTTAGCCAGGTCTGGCTACACCTTC. Translating gives CASSLARSGYTF. Looking up the rest from reference TRBV7-9 and TRBJ1-2 gives the full variable domain: DTGVSQNPRHKITKRGQNVTFRCDPISEHNRLYWYRQTLGQGPEFLTYFQNEAQLEKSRLLSDRFSAERPKGSFSTLEIQRTEQGDSAMYLCASSLARSGYTFGSGTRLTVV.